The sequence of this TCR beta chain was determined in a study of CXCR3-negative and CXCR3-positive naive CD8 T cells. Study results and caveats: Memory CD8+ cells showed much lower diversity, while both naive subsets were comparably high. When CXCR3-positive naive cells were set against CXCR3-negative naive cells, the former had more hydrophobic TRB CDR3s.

5' RACE with UMI labels generated the TRB cDNA libraries. From the 5' RACE reads, TCRdb lists one entry per CDR3 protein and no DNA. The sample totals approximately 62,000 distinct CDR3 sequences. CDR3 size: 13 residues. Germline CDR1 is DFQATT and CDR2 is SNEGSKA (reference sequence). As to this clonotype: Its antigen is as yet unknown.

The TCR was taken from a human donor in good health. Some clones in this sample may be carry-over from other donors' samples. The specimen sequenced was naive CXCR3- CD8+ T cells from blood. Subset in this sample: CD45RO-CCR7+CD27+CD95- naive CD8+ T cells lacking CXCR3 (TNR3-). This chain connects TRBV20-1 to TRBJ2-1. CDR3 residues: CSAGEGSYNEQFF.